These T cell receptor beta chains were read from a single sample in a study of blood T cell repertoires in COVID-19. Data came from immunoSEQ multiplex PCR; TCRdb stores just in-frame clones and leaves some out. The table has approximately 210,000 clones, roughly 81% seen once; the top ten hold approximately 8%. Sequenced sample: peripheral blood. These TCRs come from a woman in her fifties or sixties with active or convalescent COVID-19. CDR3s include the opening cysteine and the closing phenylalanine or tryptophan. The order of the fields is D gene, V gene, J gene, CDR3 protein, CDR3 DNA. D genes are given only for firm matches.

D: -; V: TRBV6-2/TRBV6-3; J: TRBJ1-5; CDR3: CASSYGSHLKSQHF; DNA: TGTGCCAGCAGTTACGGCAGTCACCTCAAGTCCCAGCATTTT
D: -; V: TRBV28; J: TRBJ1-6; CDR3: CATQGPYSPLHF; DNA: TGTGCCACTCAGGGCCCCTATTCACCCCTCCACTTT
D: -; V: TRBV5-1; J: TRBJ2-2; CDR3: CASALENTGELFF; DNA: TGCGCCAGCGCCCTAGAGAACACCGGGGAGCTGTTTTTT
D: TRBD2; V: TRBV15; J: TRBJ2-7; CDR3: CATSARLAGHYEQYF; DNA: TGTGCCACCAGCGCCAGACTAGCGGGCCACTACGAGCAGTACTTC
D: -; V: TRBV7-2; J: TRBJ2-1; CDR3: CASSAYNEQFF; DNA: TGTGCCAGCAGCGCGTACAATGAGCAGTTCTTC
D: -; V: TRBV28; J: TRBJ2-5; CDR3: CASKARGYDQETQYF; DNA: TGTGCCAGCAAAGCTCGAGGGTATGACCAAGAGACCCAGTACTTC
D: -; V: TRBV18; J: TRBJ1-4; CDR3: CASSLPGQEKLFF; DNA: TGTGCCAGCTCTCTACCTGGGCAGGAAAAACTGTTTTTT
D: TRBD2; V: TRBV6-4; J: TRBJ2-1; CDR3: CASSLAGGTYNEQFF; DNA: TGTGCCAGCAGTCTAGCGGGAGGGACCTACAATGAGCAGTTCTTC
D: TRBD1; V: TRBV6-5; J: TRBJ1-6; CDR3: CAGSDRETSPLHF; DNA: TGTGCCGGGTCGGACAGGGAGACGTCACCCCTCCACTTT
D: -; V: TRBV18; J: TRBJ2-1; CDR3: CASSPLRDGVLFF; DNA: TGTGCCAGCTCACCACTGAGGGATGGGGTGCTGTTCTTC